This TCR beta chain was documented in a study of cytomegalovirus exposure and HLA in healthy donors (dated by TCRdb to the late 2010s). Background for the entire study: An earlier analysis of 550 to 700 of the donors reported more than 250 Gb of sequence data and some 100 million unique TCR beta sequences from 150 million to 200 million T cells. Among 398 genotyped donors of the cohort, an average of approximately 200,000 unique TCR beta nucleotide sequences was sequenced per donor, of which about 18% were non-productive. HLA typing included class I and class II loci at four-digit resolution. Among the roughly 400 genotyped donors, about 85% belonged to the genetic ancestry cluster associated with self-reported Caucasian donors. Rather than using new phenotypic data, the later analysis identified candidate immune exposures from TCR beta sequences and from how often those sequences occurred across donors. The study profiled the T cell repertoires of fewer than 850 subjects by immunosequencing and related them to cytomegalovirus serostatus. In a later analysis, previously published TCR beta repertoires from 550 to 750 donors were re-analyzed and high-resolution HLA genotyping was added so that TCR occurrence patterns could be studied. Typing coverage differed by locus: A, B, C, DRB1 and DQB1 were typed in about 620-640 donors, DQA1 in roughly 500, DPA1 in 600 to 610, and DPB1 in just under 480. All discovery cohort repertoires had been generated using a single sequencing platform. Alongside the repertoire data, information on donor age, sex, ethnicity and CMV serostatus was compiled. Along with the approximately 700-subject first cohort, a separate validation cohort of over a hundred different subjects was used. To predict cytomegalovirus infection status, the study combined high-throughput TCR immunosequencing, statistical association of individual TCRs with disease status, and machine learning. An earlier analysis of approximately 580 of the donors used high-throughput TCR beta sequencing to judge whether each TCR beta V gene segment behaved as functional or pseudogenic. Because of strong linkage in the cohort, roughly 5 DR-DQ haplotypes were treated as single units for association and clustering. Roughly 300 gigabases of sequencing data and 70 million to 100 million unique TCR sequences made up an early release that covered about 640 HLA-typed donors. A later genetic analysis used genome-wide SNP genotypes for about three fifths of the 666 donors, treating that subset as a discovery cohort. The study was designed to test whether signatures of past pathogen exposure could be identified by cataloging public T cell receptors.

Library method: the immunoSEQ multiplex PCR assay. For the multiplex PCR, a mixture combining 60 forward primers for TCR Vbeta segments and 13 reverse primers for TCR Jbeta segments was used. The CDR3 region of rearranged TCR beta genes was amplified from genomic DNA by a multiplex PCR assay. Amplified TCR beta libraries were sequenced as 87-base-pair reads on the Illumina HiSeq System. The authors processed their data as follows. A later analysis tallied around 87 million unique TCR beta chains across the 700 or so repertoires, and approximately 12 million of those chains were shared by two or more donors. Raw reads were error-corrected and collapsed into unique sequences by a nearest-neighbor algorithm in which closely related sequences were merged to remove PCR and sequencing errors. V, D and J gene segments were assigned by aligning CDR3 sequences to IMGT reference sequences. For a sequence to be retained, a match of at least six nucleotides was required to both a V gene segment and a J gene segment. Rearrangements were called productive when the CDR3 lacked stop codons and stayed in frame with V and J; all others were non-productive. Following IMGT convention, CDR3 was defined as the stretch from the second conserved V-encoded cysteine up to the conserved J-encoded phenylalanine. The earlier analysis of some 580 of the donors excluded any sequence lacking an unambiguous match to a single V gene segment. An earlier analysis of over 450 of the donors classified V segments as functional when productive rearrangements were above 56.7% and as segregating when the standard deviation between donors was above 5%. A statistical classification framework was built for diagnosing cytomegalovirus status from the catalog of TCR beta chain sequences. A later analysis assigned V and J genes by comparing TCR nucleotide sequences with IMGT/GENE-DB human TR gene sequences. Using the TCRdist pipeline, a later analysis assigned CDR3 sequences along with most-parsimonious VDJ recombination scenarios. In a later analysis, each TCR beta chain was defined by its CDR3 amino acid sequence together with its V-gene family, and reads lacking a unique V-gene family were excluded. As a way to deal with suspected cross-contamination and a sequencing artifact, a later analysis dropped approximately 570 nucleotide sequences that were highly shared and had low generation probability. For each public chain, a later analysis derived a clonal expansion index from normalized ranks of inferred template counts within each repertoire. A later analysis computed generation probabilities with a VDJ recombination model fitted to out-of-frame rearrangements, and checked the results against IGoR. In a later analysis, hypergeometric tests were used to score TCR-TCR, TCR-HLA and TCR-CMV co-occurrence, with a repertoire-size bias correction applied to TCR pairs. To estimate false discovery rates, a later analysis permuted the HLA or CMV assignments 20 times. In a later analysis, co-occurring TCRs were grouped using DBSCAN, and TCRdist sequence similarity was added for clustering within HLA-allele-positive subsets. Repertoires with fewer than 30,000 or more than 120,000 public chains were left out of co-occurrence clustering, as were several repertoires with anomalous nucleotide sharing. TCRdb's version of the immuneACCESS table is confined to in-frame rearrangements and falls short of the full clone set. An unresolved V gene accounts for under half of the shortfall where checked; the remainder is of unknown origin. That table furnishes V, J and clone size, whereas the DNA furnished D and trimming. The sample table records tens of thousands of clones. The ten largest make up under 1.5% of the sample.

About this clone: This clone's antigen is unknown.

In total, 630 or so healthy bone marrow donors made up the cohort. Cohort members were all nominally healthy when sampled, although unrecorded immune exposures were likely present. The donor tested CMV seronegative and was one of the 352 seronegative cohort members. A peripheral blood sample was collected from each donor, and TCR beta sequencing was performed on peripheral blood mononuclear cells. Genomic DNA extraction from the blood cell samples was performed with the Qiagen DNeasy Blood Extraction Kit. The investigation overall reported the following: Because HLA typing was missing for some donors at each locus, association tests included only the typed subset. The classifier was reported to diagnose cytomegalovirus status with high specificity and sensitivity in both the original cohort and the validation cohort. Most TCR sequences were seen in very few donors, while some public TCRs were found in many individuals. The authors suggested that the approach could potentially be generalized to other disease states and immunological phenotypes. Seventeen rarely observed V segments, including chromosome 9 orphons, were excluded from the earlier analysis of some 590 of the donors because counts were too low. When HLA alleles, especially DR and DQ, strongly co-occurred, TCR associations were difficult to assign to individual alleles. A group of highly shared sequence variants was considered likely to be a technical artifact of the sequencing pipeline. In an earlier analysis of 500 to 650 of the donors, most TCR beta V segments appeared in productive rearrangements about 90% or about 30% of the time, broadly matching IMGT annotations. In a later analysis, HLA-associated TCR beta chains were found to be more clonally expanded and to have lower generation probabilities than equally common non-associated chains. In a later analysis, several top co-occurrence clusters were reported to appear linked to parvovirus B19, influenza, CMV and Epstein-Barr virus. In this cohort, only TCR beta chains were sequenced, and detectable features were limited by the absence of alpha or paired-chain data. In a later genetic analysis, fewer N-insertions in productive TCRs were reported among donors in an Asian-associated ancestry cluster than the roughly 640-donor mean. The 87-base-pair reads could not distinguish some IMGT-functional V segments, including TRBV6-2 and TRBV6-3, so those segments were excluded. A further reported finding was that TCR beta sequences accurately predicted the HLA-A and HLA-B alleles for most subjects in the first cohort. In a later genetic analysis, a missense DCLRE1C variant was associated with V-gene and J-gene trimming of TCR beta chains, and the association was replicated in an independent cohort. Presence/absence analyses assumed roughly uniform sequencing depth across donors, an assumption that may not hold. Immune exposure information for the cohort was limited to CMV serostatus. A few of the identified cytomegalovirus-associated TCR beta chains were confirmed in vitro to be specific for cytomegalovirus antigens. The study listed around 160 TCR beta chains as associated with cytomegalovirus. Correlated functional status among segregating V segments might be attributable to linkage disequilibrium, but an unknown experimental factor could not be ruled out. Most CMV-associated TCR beta chains appeared to be HLA-restricted in a later analysis, and the HLA associations seemed to be driven largely by CMV exposure. A later analysis associated about 17,000 TCR beta sequences with specific HLA alleles at a false discovery rate of 0.05. According to a later analysis, TCR association rates differed among HLA loci, with DRB1 alleles showing the most associated TCRs and HLA-C alleles showing the fewest.

Via the germline V gene, CDR1 is MDHEN and CDR2 SYDVKM. The cysteine opens and the phenylalanine closes a CDR3 of 15 amino acids. Only the CDR3 DNA is retained, 45 bases long and in frame from the first base. Compared with germline, V lacks 8 bases and J lacks 4 bases; bases without a gene match: 13. The chain couples TRBV28 to TRBJ2-5, with 7 bases in between that match TRBD2. Sequenced material: PBMCs. The origin of this receptor is a woman in her sixties in good health and CMV-seronegative. The nucleotides read TGTGCCAGCTCGCGGGAGCGGGGCGTGGTAGAGACCCAGTACTTC. It translates to CASSRERGVVETQYF.